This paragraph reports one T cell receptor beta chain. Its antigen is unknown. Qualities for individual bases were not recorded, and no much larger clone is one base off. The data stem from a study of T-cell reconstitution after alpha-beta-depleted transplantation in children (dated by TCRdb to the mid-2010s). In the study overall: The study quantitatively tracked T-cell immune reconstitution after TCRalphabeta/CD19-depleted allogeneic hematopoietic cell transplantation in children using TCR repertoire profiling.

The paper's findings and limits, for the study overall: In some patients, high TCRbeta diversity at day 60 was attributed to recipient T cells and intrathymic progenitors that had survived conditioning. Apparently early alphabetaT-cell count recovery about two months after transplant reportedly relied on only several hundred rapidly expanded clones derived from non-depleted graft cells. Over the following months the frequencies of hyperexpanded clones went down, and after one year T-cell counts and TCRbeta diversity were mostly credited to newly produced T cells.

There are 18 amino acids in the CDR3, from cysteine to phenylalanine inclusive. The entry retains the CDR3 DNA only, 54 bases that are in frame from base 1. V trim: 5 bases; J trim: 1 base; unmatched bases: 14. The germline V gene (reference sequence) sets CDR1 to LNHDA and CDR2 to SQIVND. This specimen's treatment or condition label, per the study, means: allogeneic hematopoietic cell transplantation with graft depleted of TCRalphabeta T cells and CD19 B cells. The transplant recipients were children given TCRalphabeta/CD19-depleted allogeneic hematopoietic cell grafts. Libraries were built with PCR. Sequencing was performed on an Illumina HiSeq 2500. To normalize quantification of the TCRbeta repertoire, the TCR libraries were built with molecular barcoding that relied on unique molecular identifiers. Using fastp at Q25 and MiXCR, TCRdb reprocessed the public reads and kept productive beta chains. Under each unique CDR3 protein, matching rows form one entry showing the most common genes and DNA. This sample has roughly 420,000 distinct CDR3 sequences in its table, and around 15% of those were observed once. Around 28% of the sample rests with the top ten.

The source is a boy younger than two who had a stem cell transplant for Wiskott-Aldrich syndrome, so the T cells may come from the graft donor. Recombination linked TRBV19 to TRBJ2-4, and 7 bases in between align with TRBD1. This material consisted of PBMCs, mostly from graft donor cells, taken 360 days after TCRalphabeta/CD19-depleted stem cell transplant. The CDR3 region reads CASSQPTGAPRAKNIQYF. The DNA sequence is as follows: TGTGCCAGTAGTCAGCCTACAGGGGCGCCGCGGGCCAAAAACATTCAGTACTTC.